The T cell receptor beta chain described here comes from a study of cytomegalovirus exposure and HLA in healthy donors. Study-level background: There were fewer than 130 million unique TCR beta sequences, drawn from approximately 180 million T cells, in an earlier analysis.

PCR was performed using 60 Vbeta and 13 Jbeta primers. Data came from immunoSEQ multiplex PCR; TCRdb stores just in-frame clones and leaves some out. Seen here are approximately 190,000 clones, just under 80% observed once, and the top ten hold about 5.6%. With respect to this clone: Its specificity is not known.

Points from the study as a whole: Immune exposure information available was restricted to CMV serostatus. A list of 164 TCR beta chains associated with cytomegalovirus was given.

The specimen sequenced was PBMCs. The TCR comes from a woman aged 25 to 39 in good health and CMV-seropositive.

The CDR3 DNA follows: TGTGCCAGCACGAGGGAGCCCGGGGTTGGGGAGCAGTACTTC. It specifies CASTREPGVGEQYF. V usage is TRBV6-1 and J usage is TRBJ2-7; weak D call: TRBD2 (5 bases). Looked up from germline, CDR1 is MNHNS and CDR2 is SASEGT. This CDR3 spans 14 amino acids. V lost 7 bases, J lost 7 bases, and 20 bases lay in between.